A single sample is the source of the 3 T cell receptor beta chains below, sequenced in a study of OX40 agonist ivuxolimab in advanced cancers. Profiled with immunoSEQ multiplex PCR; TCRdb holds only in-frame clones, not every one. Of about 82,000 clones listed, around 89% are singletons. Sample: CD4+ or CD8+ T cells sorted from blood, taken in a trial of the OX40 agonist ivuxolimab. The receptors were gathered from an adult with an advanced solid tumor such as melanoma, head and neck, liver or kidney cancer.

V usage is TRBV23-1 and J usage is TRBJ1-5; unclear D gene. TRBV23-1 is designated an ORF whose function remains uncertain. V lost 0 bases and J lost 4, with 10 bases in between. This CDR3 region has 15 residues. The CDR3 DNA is TGCGCCAGCAGTCAATCCGAGGAATGTAATCAGCCCCAGCATTTT. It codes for CASSQSEECNQPQHF.

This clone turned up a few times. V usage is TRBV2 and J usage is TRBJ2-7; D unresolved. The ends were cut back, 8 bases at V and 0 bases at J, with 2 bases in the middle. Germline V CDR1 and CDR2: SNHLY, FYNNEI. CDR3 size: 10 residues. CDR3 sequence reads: CASASYEQYF. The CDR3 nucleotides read TGTGCCAGCGCCTCCTACGAGCAGTACTTC.

CDR3 in DNA: TGTGCTAGTGGTTTGTCACGGGGGGGCACCTACGAGCAGTACTTC. Amino acids: CASGLSRGGTYEQYF. The chain combines TRBV12-5 with TRBJ2-7, with TRBD2 matching over 8 bases. The V gene's germline CDR1 is LGHNT and CDR2 FRNRAP. V dropped 2 bases and J dropped 2; count of bases not matched to a gene: 5. This CDR3 region has 15 residues. The full variable domain, completed using reference TRBV12-5 and TRBJ2-7, is DARVTQTPRHKVTEMGQEVTMRCQPILGHNTVFWYRQTMMQGLELLAYFRNRAPLDDSGMPKDRFSAEMPDATLATLKIQPSEPRDSAVYFCASGLSRGGTYEQYFGPGTRLTVT.